This TCR beta chain was identified during a study of CD8 T cells in Susac syndrome. Random hexamers served to reverse transcribe about 0.5 to 1 ug RNA. Across 54 Vbeta and 13 Jbeta, immunoSEQ multiplex PCR amplified TCR beta CDR3. TCRdb re-derived calls from the immunoSEQ multiplex PCR reads in MiXCR, one entry per CDR3 protein. In the table there are some 450,000 distinct CDR3 sequences, approximately 89% of which are singletons. CD8+ and CD4+ T cells circulating in blood were sequenced for TCR beta. The multiple sclerosis controls were treatment-naive patients, and their relapsing-remitting disease was stable or active. The CD8+ and CD4+ T cells were isolated magnetically using a negative isolation approach, whereas the TEMRA cells were enriched by FACS. CDR1 SGHAT and CDR2 FQNNGV come from the germline V gene. The V end lost 5 bases, the J end lost 0 bases, and 11 bases lay between the germline ends. The CDR3 covers 16 residues.

This receptor was obtained from a human donor with multiple sclerosis. The V call is TRBV11-2, the J call TRBJ2-6; D is unclear. The sequenced sample consisted of CD8+ T cells from PBMCs. DNA for the CDR3: TGTGCCAGCAGCCGTTCGGATGTCTCTGGGGCCAACGTCCTGACTTTC. This gives the protein CASSRSDVSGANVLTF.